The T cell receptor (beta chain) described here comes from a study of T cells in tuberculosis (dated by TCRdb to 2016 to 2018). Context from the whole study: To characterize T cells specific for the mycobacterial lipid antigen glucose monomycolate (GMM), the study used CD1B tetramers together with high-throughput TCR immunosequencing. IGRA-negative adolescents, IGRA-positive adolescents with latent tuberculosis and adults with active tuberculosis, ten per group, were compared in a South African clinical cohort. On the study overall, not on this receptor specifically: Compared with IGRA-negative controls, TCR-alpha repertoires from active tuberculosis had smaller mean NN-distances to GMM-specific TCRs, which suggests that these TCRs underwent clonal expansion. An accuracy of approximately 87% (AUROC over 0.8) was reached by a classifier using the diverse GMM-specific repertoire, compared with over 65% accuracy when GEM motif frequencies were used. Which clinical samples got chosen depended on the availability of cryopreserved specimens, and the active tuberculosis cases were adults, whereas the controls were adolescents. Smaller NN-distances were partly driven by shorter CDR3-alpha lengths in active tuberculosis patients, and statistical significance was not reached for the TCR-beta difference.

At study entry, adolescents were screened for latent tuberculosis infection using a tuberculin skin test and the QuantiFERON-TB GOLD In-Tube IGRA. Immunosequencing was performed on unsorted cryopreserved PBMC, with some 91,000 T cells per clinical donor covered on average. Eleven high schools in the Worcester region of the Western Cape, South Africa, served as enrollment sites for adolescents aged 12 to 18 years. Roughly 10 adolescents infected with M. tuberculosis and about 10 uninfected adolescents were chosen and matched for age and sex. Adolescent PBMC were isolated from freshly drawn heparinized blood by density centrifugation and cryopreserved. The immunoSEQ multiplex PCR assay was used to generate TCR libraries, with TCR-beta and/or TCR-alpha/delta assays applied to each sample. The amplified TCR libraries were sequenced on the Illumina high-throughput platform. From the authors' description of their analysis: Clustering and dimensionality reduction were performed using pairwise TCRdist distances among GMM-specific receptors from ex vivo sorted or in vitro expanded T cells. Each clinical repertoire received a mean NN-distance score, defined as the average TCRdist to the nearest 10% of tetramer-positive reference sequences. To compute GEM TCR motif frequency, the fraction of unique TCRs matching known GEM sequences by V/J usage and CDR3 length was calculated. Active tuberculosis was classified by linear discriminant analysis with leave-one-out cross-validation, implemented in scikit-learn. This immuneACCESS table, as held by TCRdb, lists in-frame sequences with V and J called but not all clones. Of the missing ones, under half trace to an unresolved V gene in checked studies; the others have no known cause. For V, J and clone size, that table is used; D and trimming come from the DNA. Recorded for this sample are more than 35,000 clones; more than 90% of them occurred a single time. Jointly, the top ten make up 7.5% of the sample.

V is reduced by 3 bases and J by 2 bases, leaving a spacing of 13 bases between them. Per the germline V gene (reference sequence), LNHDA is the CDR1 and SQIVND is the CDR2. The CDR3 covers 15 residues, taking in both the cysteine and the phenylalanine. Only the CDR3 DNA is retained, 45 bases long and in frame from the first base. About this clone: The antigen this receptor binds is unknown. Nothing much larger sits one base from this clone, and base qualities are not available.

The clonotype was recovered from a donor between 10 and 35 years old with latent tuberculosis or without tuberculosis infection. The sequenced material came from PBMCs. The chain is made from TRBV19 and TRBJ1-1; no D gene call is confident. The DNA reads TGTGCCAGTAGTATGGAGGGTAGCCTAAACACTGAAGCTTTCTTT. This yields the protein CASSMEGSLNTEAFF. Reference TRBV19 and TRBJ1-1 proteins supply the regions before and after the CDR3; the full variable domain is: DGGITQSPKYLFRKEGQNVTLSCEQNLNHDAMYWYRQDPGQGLRLIYYSQIVNDFQKGDIAEGYSVSREKKESFPLTVTSAQKNPTAFYLCASSMEGSLNTEAFFGQGTRLTVV.